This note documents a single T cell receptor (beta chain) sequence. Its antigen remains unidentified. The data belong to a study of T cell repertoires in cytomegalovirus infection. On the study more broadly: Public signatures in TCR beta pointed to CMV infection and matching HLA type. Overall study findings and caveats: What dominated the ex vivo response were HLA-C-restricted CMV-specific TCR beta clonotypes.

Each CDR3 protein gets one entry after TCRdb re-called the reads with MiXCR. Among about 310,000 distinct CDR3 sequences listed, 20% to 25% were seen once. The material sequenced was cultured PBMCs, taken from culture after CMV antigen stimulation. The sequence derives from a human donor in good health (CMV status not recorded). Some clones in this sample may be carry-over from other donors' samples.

CDR3: CASSTGRQFGSYNSPLHF. The CDR3 DNA reads TGTGCCAGCAGCACTGGACGACAGTTCGGCTCCTATAATTCACCCCTCCACTTT. This rearrangement joins TRBV12-3 or TRBV12-4 to TRBJ1-6, with D possibly matching TRBD1 (5 bases). The CDR3 has 18 residues. Trimming left V 6 bases short and J 0 bases short, with 18 bases between.